The text below deals with one TCR beta chain. This clone has just a few counts. No antigen is known for it. No base-level quality is on record; no much larger clone is a single base apart. The library was made by the immunoSEQ multiplex PCR assay. The deep sequencing platform assayed about 10^5 TCR templates per sample. Genomic DNA extracted from sorted T cells was the material used for TCRbeta CDR3 sequencing. The original pipeline was this. The R programming language was used for the clonal analysis of the TCRbeta CDR3 data. Alloreactive CD4+ and CD8+ clones were defined by comparing unstimulated samples with post-reaction CFSE-low samples. By matching sequences to the repertoires of sorted unstimulated Treg and non-Treg cells, each alloreactive CD4+ clone was assigned a regulatory or non-regulatory origin. TCRdb stores this immuneACCESS table with in-frame sequences only. Part of the clones is absent; in the studies checked, under half of the shortfall reflects unresolved V genes, and no reason is known for the rest. V and J calls and clone size are as listed in that table; D and trimming were resolved from the DNA. A total of about 70,000 clones appear in this sample, over 70% of them only once. 1.7% of the sample comes from the top ten.

V and J lose 5 bases and 0 bases, and a span of 11 bases separates them. CDR1 is given as SGDLS and CDR2 as YYNGEE, both from the germline V gene. The CDR3 goes from the cysteine to the phenylalanine over 14 residues. Only CDR3 DNA remains: 42 bases, in frame from the first base. The source of the sample is a study of siplizumab effects on memory and regulatory T cells (dated by TCRdb to 2018 to 2020). With respect to the entire study: The study looked at the effect of siplizumab, an anti-CD2 antibody, on alloreactive T-cell subsets in allogeneic mixed lymphocyte reactions made from human PBMCs.

Sorted unstimulated T cells and proliferating T cells recovered from mixed lymphocyte reactions underwent TCRbeta CDR3 sequencing. Fresh whole blood from around 11 HLA-typed healthy donors was used to isolate PBMCs. Unstimulated CD4+ regulatory T cells were FACS-sorted to map the origin of alloreactive clones. Paper-wide results and their limitations: For roughly 80-97% of proliferating CD4+ or CD8+ clones, no naive or memory phenotype could be assigned. Greater diversity appeared to be present in unstimulated naive T cells than in memory T cells, and a substantial contribution to the alloresponse seemed to be made by naive cells. Whether proliferating Tregs from siplizumab cultures were suppressive was not functionally confirmed. Among mappable alloreactive CD4+ clones, the Treg-derived fraction averaged approximately 72% with siplizumab versus around 27% in control reactions. Because sequences below about 10^-5 frequency were poorly captured, only a minor fraction of alloreactive clones could be mapped to unstimulated subsets. Siplizumab significantly reduced the cumulative frequency of alloreactive sequences traceable to unstimulated CD4+ memory T cells.

This TCR derives from a human donor in good health. Rearrangement joined TRBV9 to TRBJ1-1; the D gene cannot be named for sure. Specimen: Tregs sorted from blood. The nucleotide sequence is TGTGCCAGCAGTTCGTTAGGTCTGAACACTGAAGCTTTCTTT. The resulting protein is CASSSLGLNTEAFF.